This T cell receptor (beta chain) was captured by sequencing in a study of T cells in Graves' hyperthyroidism and ophthalmopathy. Turning to the study itself: Peripheral blood was drawn at first diagnosis, prior to all treatment. Whole-study findings and limits: A 13 V-J signature model discriminated ophthalmopathy versus stable hyperthyroidism.

Fresh peripheral blood, around 9.5 ml, yielded the PBMCs. CDR1 and CDR2 from the germline V gene are DFQATT and SNEGSKA (reference sequence). This CDR3 spans 15 amino acids. The V and J ends lost 5 bases and 7 bases, in that order; junction bases with no gene match: 7. This clonotype showed up many times. Its antigen is undetermined. Regions amplified from RNA transcripts were the TCR beta CDR3 regions. RT-PCR in the first round (using the HTBI primer set) targeted the TCR CDR3. TCRdb passed the multiplex PCR reads through MiXCR, listing each CDR3 protein once. The sample carries hundreds of thousands of distinct CDR3 sequences, about 15% recorded once.

The V and J genes are TRBV20-1 and TRBJ2-1; 14 nucleotides match TRBD2. This receptor was obtained from a woman aged 50 to 60 with Graves' ophthalmopathy. Sequencing used blood. The CDR3 loop reads CSAQGTSGSQNEQFF. The CDR3 nucleotides are TGCAGTGCTCAAGGGACTAGCGGGAGTCAAAATGAGCAGTTCTTC.